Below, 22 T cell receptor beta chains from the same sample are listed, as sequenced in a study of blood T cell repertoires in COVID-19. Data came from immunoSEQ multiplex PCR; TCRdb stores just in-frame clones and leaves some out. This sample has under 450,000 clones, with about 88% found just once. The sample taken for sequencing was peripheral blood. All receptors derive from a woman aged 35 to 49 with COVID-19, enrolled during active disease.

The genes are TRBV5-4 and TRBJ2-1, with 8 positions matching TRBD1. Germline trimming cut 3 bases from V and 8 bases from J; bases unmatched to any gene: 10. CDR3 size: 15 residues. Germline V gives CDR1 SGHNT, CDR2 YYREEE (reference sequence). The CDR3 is CASSSGTGGRYEQFF. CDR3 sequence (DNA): TGTGCCAGCAGCTCCGGGACAGGAGGTAGGTATGAGCAGTTCTTC.

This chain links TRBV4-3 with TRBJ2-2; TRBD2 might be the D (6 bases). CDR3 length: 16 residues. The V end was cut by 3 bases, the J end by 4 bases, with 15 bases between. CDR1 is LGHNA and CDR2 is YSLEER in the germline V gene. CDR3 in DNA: TGCGCCAGCAGCCAGGCGGGACTGCTAGGCACCGGGGAGCTGTTTTTT. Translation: CASSQAGLLGTGELFF.

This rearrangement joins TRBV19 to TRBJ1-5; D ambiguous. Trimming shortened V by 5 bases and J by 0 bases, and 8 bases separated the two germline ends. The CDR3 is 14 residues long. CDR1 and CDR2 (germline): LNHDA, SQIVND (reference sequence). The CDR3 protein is CASSDTASNQPQHF. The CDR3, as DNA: TGTGCCAGTAGTGACACAGCTAGCAATCAGCCCCAGCATTTT. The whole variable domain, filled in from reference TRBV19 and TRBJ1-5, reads DGGITQSPKYLFRKEGQNVTLSCEQNLNHDAMYWYRQDPGQGLRLIYYSQIVNDFQKGDIAEGYSVSREKKESFPLTVTSAQKNPTAFYLCASSDTASNQPQHFGDGTRLSIL.

CDR3 loop: CASSIGLAVYEQYF. CDR3 coding DNA: TGTGCCAGTAGTATCGGACTAGCGGTCTACGAGCAGTACTTC. The chain employs TRBV19 and TRBJ2-7, with TRBD2 matching 10 bases. The trim removed 3 bases at V and 3 bases at J, leaving 2 bases unmatched. The CDR3 covers 14 residues. The germline CDR1 and CDR2 sequences are LNHDA and SQIVND (reference sequence).

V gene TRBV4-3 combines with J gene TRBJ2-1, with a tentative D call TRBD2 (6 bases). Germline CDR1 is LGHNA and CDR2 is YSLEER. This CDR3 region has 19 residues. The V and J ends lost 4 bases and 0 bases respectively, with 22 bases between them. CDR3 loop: CASSRTSWGTLSSYNEQFF. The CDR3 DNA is TGCGCCAGCAGCCGCACGAGTTGGGGGACTCTCAGCTCCTACAATGAGCAGTTCTTC.

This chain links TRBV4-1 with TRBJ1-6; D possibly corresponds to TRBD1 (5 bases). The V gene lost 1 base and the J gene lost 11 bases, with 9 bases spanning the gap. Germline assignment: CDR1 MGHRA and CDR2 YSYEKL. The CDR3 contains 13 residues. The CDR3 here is CASSQGKQAPLHF. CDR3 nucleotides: TGCGCCAGCAGCCAAGGGAAACAGGCACCCCTCCACTTT.

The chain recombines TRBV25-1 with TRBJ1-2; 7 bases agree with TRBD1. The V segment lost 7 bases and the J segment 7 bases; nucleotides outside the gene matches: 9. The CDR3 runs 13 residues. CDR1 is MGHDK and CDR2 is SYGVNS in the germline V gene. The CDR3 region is CASTIGTVGGYTF. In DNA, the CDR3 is TGTGCCAGCACGATCGGGACAGTGGGTGGCTACACCTTC.

This chain's CDR3 is CASSSSPTGEGYTF. DNA of the CDR3: TGTGCCAGCAGCTCCTCCCCTACAGGGGAGGGCTACACCTTC. The rearrangement uses TRBV7-2 and TRBJ1-2, with TRBD1 matching 7 bases. The CDR3 has 14 residues. After removal of 4 bases from V and 8 bases from J, the junction contained 10 bases not matched to a gene. Germline V CDR1 and CDR2: SGHTA, FQGNSA.

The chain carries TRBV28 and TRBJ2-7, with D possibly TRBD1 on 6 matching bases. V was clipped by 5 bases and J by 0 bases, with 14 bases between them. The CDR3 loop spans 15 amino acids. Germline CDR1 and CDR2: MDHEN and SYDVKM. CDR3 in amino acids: CASSPIGGVSYEQYF. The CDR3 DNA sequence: TGTGCCAGCAGTCCCATAGGGGGAGTCTCCTACGAGCAGTACTTC. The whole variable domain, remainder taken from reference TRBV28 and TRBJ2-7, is DVKVTQSSRYLVKRTGEKVFLECVQDMDHENMFWYRQDPGLGLRLIYFSYDVKMKEKGDIPEGYSVSREKKERFSLILESASTNQTSMYLCASSPIGGVSYEQYFGPGTRLTVT.

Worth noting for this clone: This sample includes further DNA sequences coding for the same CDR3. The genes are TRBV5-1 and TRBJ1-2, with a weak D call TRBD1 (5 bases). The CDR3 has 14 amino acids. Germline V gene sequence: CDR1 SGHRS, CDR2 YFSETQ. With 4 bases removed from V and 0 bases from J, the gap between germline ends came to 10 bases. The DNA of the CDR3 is TGCGCCAGCAGCCTAGACAGTACTAACTATGGCTACACCTTC. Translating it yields CASSLDSTNYGYTF.

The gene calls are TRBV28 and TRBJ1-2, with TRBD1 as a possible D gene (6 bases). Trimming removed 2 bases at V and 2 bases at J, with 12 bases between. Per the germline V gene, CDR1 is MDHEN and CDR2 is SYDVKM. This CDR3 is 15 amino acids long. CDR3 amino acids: CASSLVGGPNYGYTF. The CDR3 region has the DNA TGTGCCAGCAGTTTAGTGGGGGGGCCGAACTATGGCTACACCTTC.

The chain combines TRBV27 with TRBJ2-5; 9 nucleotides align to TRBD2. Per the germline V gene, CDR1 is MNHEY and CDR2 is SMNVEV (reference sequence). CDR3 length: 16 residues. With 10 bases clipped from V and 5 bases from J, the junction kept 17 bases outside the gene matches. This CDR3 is CATSRSSGSLGETQYF. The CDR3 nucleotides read TGTGCCACCAGCAGGAGTAGCGGGAGTCTAGGCGAGACCCAGTACTTC.

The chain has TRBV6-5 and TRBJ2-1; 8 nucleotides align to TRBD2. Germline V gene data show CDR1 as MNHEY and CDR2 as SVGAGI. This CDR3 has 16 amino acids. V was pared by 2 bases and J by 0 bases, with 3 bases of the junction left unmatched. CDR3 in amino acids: CASSYMSGSSYNEQFF. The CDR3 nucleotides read TGTGCCAGCAGTTACATGAGCGGGAGCTCCTACAATGAGCAGTTCTTC.

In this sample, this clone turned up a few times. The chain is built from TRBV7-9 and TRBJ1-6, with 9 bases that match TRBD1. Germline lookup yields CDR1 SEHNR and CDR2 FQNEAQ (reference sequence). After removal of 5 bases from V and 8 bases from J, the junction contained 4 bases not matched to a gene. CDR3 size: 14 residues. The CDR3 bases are TGTGCCAGCAGCCGGACAGGGGAAGATTCACCCCTCCACTTT. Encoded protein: CASSRTGEDSPLHF.

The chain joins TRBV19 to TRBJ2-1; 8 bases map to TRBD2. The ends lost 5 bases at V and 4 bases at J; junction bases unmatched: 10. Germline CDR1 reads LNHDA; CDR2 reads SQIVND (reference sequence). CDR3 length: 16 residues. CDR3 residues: CASSPTIAGLYNEQFF. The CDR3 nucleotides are TGTGCCAGTAGTCCCACCATAGCGGGACTATACAATGAGCAGTTCTTC.

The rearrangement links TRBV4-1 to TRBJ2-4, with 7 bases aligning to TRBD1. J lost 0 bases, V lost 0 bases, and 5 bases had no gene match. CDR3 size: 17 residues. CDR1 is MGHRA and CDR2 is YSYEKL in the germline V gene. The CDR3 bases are TGCGCCAGCAGCCAAGATGGGGACAGTTTAGCCAAAAACATTCAGTACTTC. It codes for CASSQDGDSLAKNIQYF.

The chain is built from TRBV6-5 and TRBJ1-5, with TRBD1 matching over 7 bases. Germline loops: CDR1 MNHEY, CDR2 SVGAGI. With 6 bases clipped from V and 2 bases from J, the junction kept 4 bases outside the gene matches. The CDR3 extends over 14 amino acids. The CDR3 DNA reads TGTGCCAGCAGCCCGGGGACAGGCAATCAGCCCCAGCATTTT. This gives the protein CASSPGTGNQPQHF.

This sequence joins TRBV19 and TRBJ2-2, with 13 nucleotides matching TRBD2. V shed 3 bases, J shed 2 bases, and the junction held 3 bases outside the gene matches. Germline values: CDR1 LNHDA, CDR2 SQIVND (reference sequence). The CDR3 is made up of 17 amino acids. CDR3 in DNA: TGTGCCAGTAGTATCGGACTAGCGGGAGCTAACACCGGGGAGCTGTTTTTT. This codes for CASSIGLAGANTGELFF.

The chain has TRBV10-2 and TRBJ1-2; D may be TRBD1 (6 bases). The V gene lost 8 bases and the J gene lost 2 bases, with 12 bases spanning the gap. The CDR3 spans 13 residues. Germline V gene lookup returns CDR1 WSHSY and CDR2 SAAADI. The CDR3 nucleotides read TGCGCCAGCGGGTCCGGGACAAACTATGGCTACACCTTC. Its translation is CASGSGTNYGYTF.

CDR3 in DNA: TGTGCCAGCAGTTTATGGCGGAGAGGTCCAAGCTCCTACGAGCAGTACTTC. Translation: CASSLWRRGPSSYEQYF. The V and J genes are TRBV28 and TRBJ2-7; no firm D call. This CDR3 is 17 amino acids long. The germline CDR1 and CDR2 sequences are MDHEN and SYDVKM. V lost 0 bases, J lost 0 bases, and 15 bases lay in between.

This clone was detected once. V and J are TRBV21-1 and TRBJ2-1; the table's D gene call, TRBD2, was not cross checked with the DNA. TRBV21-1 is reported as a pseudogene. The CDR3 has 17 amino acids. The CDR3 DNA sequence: TGTGCCAGCAGCTCTCTACCCCCGGCAGCGGCTATCAATGAGCAGTTCTTC. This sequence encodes CASSSLPPAAAINEQFF.

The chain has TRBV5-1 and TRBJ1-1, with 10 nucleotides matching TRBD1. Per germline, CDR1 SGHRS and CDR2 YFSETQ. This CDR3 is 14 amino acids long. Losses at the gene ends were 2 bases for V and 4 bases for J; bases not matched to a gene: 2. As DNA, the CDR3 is TGCGCCAGCAGCTTAGGGACAGGGGCCACTGAAGCTTTCTTT. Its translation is CASSLGTGATEAFF. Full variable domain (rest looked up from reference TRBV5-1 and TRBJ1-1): KAGVTQTPRYLIKTRGQQVTLSCSPISGHRSVSWYQQTPGQGLQFLFEYFSETQRNKGNFPGRFSGRQFSNSRSEMNVSTLELGDSALYLCASSLGTGATEAFFGQGTRLTVV.